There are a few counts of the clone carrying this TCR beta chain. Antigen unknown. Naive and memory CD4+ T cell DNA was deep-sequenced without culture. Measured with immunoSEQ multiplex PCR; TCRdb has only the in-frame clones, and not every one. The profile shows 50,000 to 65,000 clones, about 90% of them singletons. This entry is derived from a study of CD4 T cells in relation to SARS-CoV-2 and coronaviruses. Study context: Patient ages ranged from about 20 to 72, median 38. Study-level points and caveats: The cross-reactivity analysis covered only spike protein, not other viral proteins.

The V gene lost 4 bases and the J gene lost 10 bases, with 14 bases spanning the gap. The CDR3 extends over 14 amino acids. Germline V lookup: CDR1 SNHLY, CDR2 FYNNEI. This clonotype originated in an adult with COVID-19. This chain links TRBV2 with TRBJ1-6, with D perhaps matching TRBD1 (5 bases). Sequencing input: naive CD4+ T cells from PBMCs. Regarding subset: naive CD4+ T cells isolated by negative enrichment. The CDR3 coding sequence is TGTGCCAGCAGTGTTCTTGGGGCACGGTCACCCCTCCACTTT. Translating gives CASSVLGARSPLHF.